The TCR beta chain under discussion was sequenced for a study of lung T cells in sarcoidosis with Löfgren's syndrome. Across the whole study: Repertoire analyses centered on Löfgren's syndrome patients.

TCRdb independently ran MiXCR on the reads; one entry per CDR3 protein. Of around 60,000 distinct CDR3 sequences listed, around 20% were seen once; the top ten hold under 3%. This clonotype was found many times. The antigen remains undetermined. The study, taken as a whole, reports: Löfgren's syndrome patients reportedly showed greatest TRAV12-1 and TRBV2 expansion versus controls.

From germline, CDR1 is MDHEN and CDR2 SYDVKM. The V segment lost 9 bases and the J segment 5 bases; nucleotides outside the gene matches: 7. CDR3 size: 13 residues. This rearrangement joins TRBV28 to TRBJ1-1, with 9 bases identical to TRBD1. The clonotype comes from a human donor with sarcoidosis (Löfgren's syndrome or another form), or a control subject (not recorded which). The sequenced sample consisted of CD4+ T cells from PBMCs. The CDR3 coding sequence is TGTGCCAGTTACAGGGGGCGAGGTACTGAAGCTTTCTTT. Its translation is CASYRGRGTEAFF.